These 31 T cell receptor beta chains originate from one sample sequenced in a study of cytomegalovirus exposure and HLA in healthy donors. Data came from immunoSEQ multiplex PCR; TCRdb stores just in-frame clones and leaves some out. This table has 120,000 or so clones, roughly 87% appearing once. Sequenced material: PBMCs. The receptor source for this set is a young woman in good health and CMV-seronegative.

The chain employs TRBV29-1 and TRBJ2-3; 7 bases map to TRBD1. Germline CDR1 reads SQVTM; CDR2 reads ANQGSEA. The V and J ends lost 2 bases and 2 bases, in that order; junction bases with no gene match: 7. This CDR3 contains 15 residues. The CDR3 sequence is CSVETTGQHTDTQYF. DNA of the CDR3: TGCAGCGTTGAAACTACGGGACAGCACACAGATACGCAGTATTTT.

The gene calls are TRBV29-1 and TRBJ2-7; 8 positions agree with TRBD2. The length of the CDR3 is 13 residues. With 0 bases clipped from V and 3 bases from J, the junction kept 1 base outside the gene matches. Germline V gene lookup returns CDR1 SQVTM and CDR2 ANQGSEA. The CDR3 region has the DNA TGCAGCGTTGAAGACAGCGGGGGCTACGAGCAGTACTTC. As protein: CSVEDSGGYEQYF.

The chain joins TRBV4-3 to TRBJ2-2; 7 nucleotides line up with TRBD2. J was trimmed by 7 bases and V by 4 bases; bases with no gene match: 12. Germline loops: CDR1 LGHNA, CDR2 YSLEER. The CDR3 extends over 16 amino acids. The CDR3 is CASSRRREGRNGELFF. The CDR3 DNA reads as TGCGCCAGCAGCCGCCGGAGGGAGGGGCGGAACGGGGAGCTGTTTTTT.

The rearrangement links TRBV4-1 to TRBJ2-6; D gene uncertain. Germline V gives CDR1 MGHRA, CDR2 YSYEKL. The CDR3 is 15 residues long. V was trimmed by 5 bases and J by 0 bases, leaving 8 bases between them. CDR3 sequence: CASSNQISGANVLTF. DNA of the CDR3: TGCGCCAGCAGCAATCAGATCTCTGGGGCCAACGTCCTGACTTTC.

The chain combines TRBV27 with TRBJ1-1; D ambiguous. The germline gives CDR1 MNHEY, CDR2 SMNVEV (reference sequence). The CDR3 totals 14 residues. Trimming stripped 0 bases from V and 6 bases from J, with 11 bases between. CDR3 in DNA: TGTGCCAGCAGTTTATCGAGAGGGCGCGCTGAAGCTTTCTTT. The encoded protein is CASSLSRGRAEAFF.

This chain connects TRBV28 to TRBJ2-7, with TRBD1 identical over 8 bases. The J segment lost 4 bases and the V segment lost 6 bases, leaving 11 bases of the junction unmatched. The CDR3 totals 15 residues. CDR1 and CDR2 from the germline V gene are MDHEN and SYDVKM. CDR3 DNA: TGTGCCAGCAGGGATGAATGGGACAGGACTTACGAGCAGTACTTC. Translated: CASRDEWDRTYEQYF.

The chain is built from TRBV7-9 and TRBJ1-4; TRBD1 is a possible D gene (5 bases). The CDR3 totals 15 residues. The germline CDR1 and CDR2 sequences are SEHNR and FQNEAQ (reference sequence). With 6 bases removed from V and 8 bases from J, the gap between germline ends came to 19 bases. CDR3 sequence reads: CASRPYSQGGEKLFF. The CDR3 coding sequence is TGTGCCAGCAGGCCATATTCTCAGGGTGGAGAAAAACTGTTTTTT.

V gene TRBV2 combines with J gene TRBJ2-5; possibly TRBD2 for D (6 bases). Germline values: CDR1 SNHLY, CDR2 FYNNEI. Deletions cut 4 bases from V and 4 bases from J, with 10 bases between. The CDR3 is 13 amino acids. CDR3 nucleotides: TGTGCCAGCAGTGGCTCGGGAGCAGAGACCCAGTACTTC. Its protein product is CASSGSGAETQYF. The complete variable domain, with remaining parts taken from reference TRBV2 and TRBJ2-5, reads EPEVTQTPSHQVTQMGQEVILRCVPISNHLYFYWYRQILGQKVEFLVSFYNNEISEKSEIFDDQFSVERPDGSNFTLKIRSTKLEDSAMYFCASSGSGAETQYFGPGTRLLVL.

The J gene is TRBJ2-3, the V gene TRBV28; D may be TRBD1 (5 bases). The V gene's germline CDR1 is MDHEN and CDR2 SYDVKM. With 3 bases removed from V and 4 bases from J, the gap between germline ends came to 8 bases. The CDR3 has 13 amino acids. The CDR3 region is CASSFRTPDTQYF. In DNA form, the CDR3 reads TGTGCCAGCAGTTTTAGGACACCAGATACGCAGTATTTT.

The rearrangement uses TRBV28 and TRBJ1-3; TRBD1 agrees at 7 bases. Trimming took 6 bases from V and 6 from J; bases not matched to a gene: 14. Germline V lookup: CDR1 MDHEN, CDR2 SYDVKM. This CDR3 contains 16 residues. The CDR3 coding sequence is TGTGCCAGCAGCCCTACAGGGGATGTGGGTGAAAACACCATATATTTT. Its protein is CASSPTGDVGENTIYF.

This rearrangement joins TRBV14 to TRBJ2-7; weak D call: TRBD1 (5 bases). With 0 bases removed from V and 3 bases from J, the gap between germline ends came to 6 bases. CDR3 length equals 13 residues. Germline CDR1 SGHDN, CDR2 FVKESK. The CDR3, as DNA: TGTGCCAGCAGCCAAGATACAGGCTACGAGCAGTACTTC. It yields the protein CASSQDTGYEQYF. The complete variable domain, with remaining parts taken from reference TRBV14 and TRBJ2-7, reads EAGVTQFPSHSVIEKGQTVTLRCDPISGHDNLYWYRRVMGKEIKFLLHFVKESKQDESGMPNNRFLAERTGGTYSTLKVQPAELEDSGVYFCASSQDTGYEQYFGPGTRLTVT.

The rearrangement uses TRBV27 and TRBJ2-3; maybe TRBD2 (6 bases). CDR1 is MNHEY and CDR2 is SMNVEV in the germline V gene (reference sequence). The CDR3 is 16 residues long. V lost 3 bases and J 3 bases, leaving 16 bases between the germline ends. Here the CDR3 DNA reads TGTGCCAGCAGTTTGGGGACTCAGTTAGCAACAGATACGCAGTATTTT. Its translation is CASSLGTQLATDTQYF.

The rearrangement uses TRBV6-1 and TRBJ1-1; D unclear. There are 14 residues in the CDR3. In germline, CDR1 is MNHNS, CDR2 SASEGT. The V end lost 3 bases, the J end lost 0 bases, and 8 bases lay between the germline ends. CDR3 sequence reads: CASSDTPMNTEAFF. The DNA for the CDR3 is TGTGCCAGCAGTGACACACCCATGAACACTGAAGCTTTCTTT.

The gene calls are TRBV5-1 and TRBJ2-7; 8 bases are shared with TRBD1. V lost 5 bases, J lost 6 bases, and 13 bases stayed unmatched. Germline values: CDR1 SGHRS, CDR2 YFSETQ. This CDR3 contains 15 residues. The CDR3 reads CASSSDRQGLTEQYF. In nucleotides, the CDR3 is TGCGCCAGCAGTTCCGACCGACAGGGGCTAACCGAGCAGTACTTC.

J is TRBJ2-1 and V is TRBV29-1, with D tentatively TRBD1 (5 bases). Deletions cut 4 bases from V and 4 bases from J, with 11 bases between. The CDR3 is 13 residues long. Germline V gene sequence: CDR1 SQVTM, CDR2 ANQGSEA. The CDR3 loop reads CSVATETYNEQFF. CDR3 in DNA: TGCAGCGTTGCGACAGAAACTTACAATGAGCAGTTCTTC.

The chain employs TRBV7-3 and TRBJ1-2, with 7 bases matching TRBD1. This CDR3 is 15 amino acids long. CDR1 is SGHTA and CDR2 is FQGTGA in the germline V gene. Trimming removed 2 bases from V and 1 base from J; junction bases left unmatched: 4. As DNA, the CDR3 is TGTGCCAGCAGCTTAGACGGGACAGATAACTATGGCTACACCTTC. Its translation: CASSLDGTDNYGYTF. Using reference TRBV7-3 and TRBJ1-2 for the parts outside the CDR3, the full variable domain is GAGVSQTPSNKVTEKGKYVELRCDPISGHTALYWYRQSLGQGPEFLIYFQGTGAADDSGLPNDRFFAVRPEGSVSTLKIQRTERGDSAVYLCASSLDGTDNYGYTFGSGTRLTVV.

J is TRBJ1-2 and V is TRBV28; 8 bases match TRBD1. Losses at the gene ends were 4 bases for V and 7 bases for J; bases not matched to a gene: 11. This CDR3 is 15 amino acids long. Germline V gives CDR1 MDHEN, CDR2 SYDVKM. CDR3 amino acids: CASSSFGQGTGGYTF. CDR3 DNA sequence: TGTGCCAGCAGTTCCTTCGGACAGGGCACAGGTGGCTACACCTTC.

V usage is TRBV5-1 and J usage is TRBJ2-1; the match to TRBD2 covers 11 bases. Germline-derived CDR1 and CDR2 are SGHRS and YFSETQ. J was trimmed by 2 bases and V by 3 bases; bases with no gene match: 10. This CDR3 has 18 residues. CDR3 region: CASSSVPLTSGTYNEQFF. DNA of the CDR3: TGCGCCAGCAGCTCCGTTCCACTGACTAGCGGGACCTACAATGAGCAGTTCTTC. The full variable domain, completed using reference TRBV5-1 and TRBJ2-1, is KAGVTQTPRYLIKTRGQQVTLSCSPISGHRSVSWYQQTPGQGLQFLFEYFSETQRNKGNFPGRFSGRQFSNSRSEMNVSTLELGDSALYLCASSSVPLTSGTYNEQFFGPGTRLTVL.

This chain uses TRBV28 with TRBJ1-5; the D is unclear. Between the trimmed V and J ends, which lost 7 bases and 1 base, there was a span of 5 bases. CDR1 and CDR2 (germline): MDHEN, SYDVKM. The CDR3 covers 12 residues. In DNA, the CDR3 is TGTGCCAGCACTGCGAGCAATCAGCCCCAGCATTTT. Translated: CASTASNQPQHF. The whole variable domain, remainder taken from reference TRBV28 and TRBJ1-5, is DVKVTQSSRYLVKRTGEKVFLECVQDMDHENMFWYRQDPGLGLRLIYFSYDVKMKEKGDIPEGYSVSREKKERFSLILESASTNQTSMYLCASTASNQPQHFGDGTRLSIL.

The CDR3 sequence is CASSWTGGYGYTF. As DNA, the CDR3 is TGTGCCAGCAGTTGGACAGGGGGCTATGGCTACACCTTC. The chain is built from TRBV28 and TRBJ1-2; 10 nucleotides line up with TRBD1. CDR1 is MDHEN and CDR2 is SYDVKM in the germline V gene. After removal of 4 bases from V and 4 bases from J, the junction contained 0 bases not matched to a gene. This CDR3 comprises 13 residues.

The chain couples TRBV10-1 to TRBJ2-7; tentatively, D is TRBD2 (6 bases). Looked up from germline, CDR1 is WNHNN and CDR2 is SYGVQD (reference sequence). The CDR3 contains 13 residues. V dropped 8 bases and J dropped 1 base, with 12 bases sitting between them. CDR3 DNA: TGCGCCAGCGGGATGGCGGGATCCTACGAGCAGTACTTC. Its translation is CASGMAGSYEQYF.

The chain uses TRBV7-9 and TRBJ2-1, with D maybe TRBD2 (5 bases). V lost 8 bases and J lost 8, with 16 bases in between. The CDR3 sequence is 13 residues long. Germline V gene data show CDR1 as SEHNR and CDR2 as FQNEAQ (reference sequence). CDR3 residues: CASDEEERDEQFF. The CDR3 DNA reads as TGTGCCAGCGATGAGGAGGAGCGCGATGAGCAGTTCTTC. The complete variable domain, with remaining parts taken from reference TRBV7-9 and TRBJ2-1, reads DTGVSQNPRHKITKRGQNVTFRCDPISEHNRLYWYRQTLGQGPEFLTYFQNEAQLEKSRLLSDRFSAERPKGSFSTLEIQRTEQGDSAMYLCASDEEERDEQFFGPGTRLTVL.

The chain combines TRBV5-4 with TRBJ2-7; 9 nucleotides align to TRBD2. V gave up 4 bases and J gave up 3 bases; unmatched junction bases: 8. This CDR3 is built from 15 residues. CDR1 and CDR2 from the germline V gene are SGHNT and YYREEE (reference sequence). The CDR3 sequence: CASSRGVAGVYEQYF. The CDR3 bases are TGTGCCAGCAGCCGGGGGGTAGCGGGGGTCTACGAGCAGTACTTC.

CDR3 in DNA: TGTGCCTGGAGTGTAGGAGATAACACTGAAGCTTTCTTT. Translation: CAWSVGDNTEAFF. This chain connects TRBV30 to TRBJ1-1; no clear D. V lost 0 bases, J lost 2 bases, and 7 bases lay in between. The germline V gene has CDR1 GTSNPN and CDR2 SVGIG (reference sequence). The CDR3 is 13 residues long.

The CDR3 nucleotides are TGTGCCAGCAGTGACCATACCAGGGGGACCTATGGCTACACCTTC. Protein: CASSDHTRGTYGYTF. This chain connects TRBV25-1 to TRBJ1-2; TRBD1 agrees at 7 bases. This CDR3 region has 15 residues. Losses at the gene ends were 3 bases for V and 4 bases for J; bases not matched to a gene: 8. The germline V gene encodes CDR1 MGHDK and CDR2 SYGVNS.

The rearrangement links TRBV27 to TRBJ1-1; maybe TRBD1 (5 bases). The CDR3 covers 13 residues. CDR1 and CDR2 (germline): MNHEY, SMNVEV (reference sequence). V was cut by 2 bases and J by 5 bases, with 9 bases left in between. This CDR3 reads CASSLRRGTEAFF. The CDR3 DNA follows: TGTGCCAGCAGTTTACGTCGGGGGACTGAAGCTTTCTTT.

The V and J genes are TRBV5-4 and TRBJ1-2; TRBD1 matches at 7 bases. This CDR3 has 15 amino acids. The V and J ends lost 3 bases and 8 bases, in that order; junction bases with no gene match: 13. Germline values: CDR1 SGHNT, CDR2 YYREEE (reference sequence). CDR3 DNA: TGTGCCAGCAGCTCCGTAGGGGGCACCAGAGTAGGCTACACCTTC. Translated: CASSSVGGTRVGYTF.

This chain uses TRBV27 with TRBJ2-7; 7 positions match TRBD2. There are 12 residues in the CDR3. Germline V lookup: CDR1 MNHEY, CDR2 SMNVEV (reference sequence). The V segment lost 6 bases and the J segment 3 bases; nucleotides outside the gene matches: 2. CDR3 sequence: CASSIAGYEQYF. DNA for the CDR3: TGTGCCAGCAGCATAGCGGGCTACGAGCAGTACTTC.

The genes are TRBV6-5 and TRBJ2-5; the D gene is possibly TRBD2 (5 bases). Trimming cost V 7 bases and J 5 bases, with 14 bases left between them. The CDR3 is 13 residues long. Germline loops: CDR1 MNHEY, CDR2 SVGAGI. The CDR3 loop reads CASKYGVMETQYF. The CDR3 DNA is TGTGCCAGCAAGTACGGGGTAATGGAGACCCAGTACTTC.

The rearrangement links TRBV5-1 to TRBJ2-7; D unresolved. There are 14 residues in the CDR3. Germline V gene lookup returns CDR1 SGHRS and CDR2 YFSETQ. V lost 4 bases and J lost 6, with 17 bases in between. The CDR3 is CASSLPVEHGEQYF. The CDR3 coding sequence is TGCGCCAGCAGCCTTCCCGTGGAGCACGGCGAGCAGTACTTC.

This chain uses TRBV4-3 with TRBJ2-4; 10 bases map to TRBD1. J lost 9 bases, V lost 0 bases, and 14 bases had no gene match. The CDR3 is 18 amino acids. Germline CDR1 is LGHNA and CDR2 is YSLEER. The CDR3, as DNA: TGCGCCAGCAGCCAAGATTTTATCGGGGGACAGGGGTCGTCCATTCAGTACTTC. Translated: CASSQDFIGGQGSSIQYF.